Presented here are 2 T cell receptor beta chains from one specimen sequenced in a study of cytomegalovirus exposure and HLA in healthy donors. The PCR contained 60 Vbeta and 13 Jbeta primers. Using immunoSEQ multiplex PCR, the repertoire was profiled, and TCRdb retains in-frame clones only, with some absent. The top ten hold approximately 1.2% of the sample, which has 90,000 to 140,000 clones, 70% to 75% seen once. Sample: PBMCs. The receptors were sampled from a man in his forties in good health and CMV-seronegative.

For this clone: Its ends do not fully match the called genes, so a read error is possible. The rearrangement joins TRBV4-3 to TRBJ2-3; possibly TRBD1 for D (5 bases). The CDR3 is made up of 17 amino acids. Per the germline V gene, CDR1 is LGHNA and CDR2 is YSLEER. The CDR3 reads CASIQAQGQGSTDTQYF. The CDR3 DNA follows: TGCGCCAGCATCCAAGCACAAGGGCAGGGAAGCACAGATACGCAGTATTTT.

The rearrangement links TRBV9 to TRBJ2-1; 11 bases align to TRBD1. The J segment lost 9 bases and the V segment lost 0 bases, leaving 5 bases of the junction unmatched. Germline CDR1 is SGDLS and CDR2 is YYNGEE. This CDR3 contains 15 residues. The CDR3 DNA sequence: TGTGCCAGCAGCGTAGCGGGACAGGGGGTGGGTGAGCAGTTCTTC. Its protein is CASSVAGQGVGEQFF.